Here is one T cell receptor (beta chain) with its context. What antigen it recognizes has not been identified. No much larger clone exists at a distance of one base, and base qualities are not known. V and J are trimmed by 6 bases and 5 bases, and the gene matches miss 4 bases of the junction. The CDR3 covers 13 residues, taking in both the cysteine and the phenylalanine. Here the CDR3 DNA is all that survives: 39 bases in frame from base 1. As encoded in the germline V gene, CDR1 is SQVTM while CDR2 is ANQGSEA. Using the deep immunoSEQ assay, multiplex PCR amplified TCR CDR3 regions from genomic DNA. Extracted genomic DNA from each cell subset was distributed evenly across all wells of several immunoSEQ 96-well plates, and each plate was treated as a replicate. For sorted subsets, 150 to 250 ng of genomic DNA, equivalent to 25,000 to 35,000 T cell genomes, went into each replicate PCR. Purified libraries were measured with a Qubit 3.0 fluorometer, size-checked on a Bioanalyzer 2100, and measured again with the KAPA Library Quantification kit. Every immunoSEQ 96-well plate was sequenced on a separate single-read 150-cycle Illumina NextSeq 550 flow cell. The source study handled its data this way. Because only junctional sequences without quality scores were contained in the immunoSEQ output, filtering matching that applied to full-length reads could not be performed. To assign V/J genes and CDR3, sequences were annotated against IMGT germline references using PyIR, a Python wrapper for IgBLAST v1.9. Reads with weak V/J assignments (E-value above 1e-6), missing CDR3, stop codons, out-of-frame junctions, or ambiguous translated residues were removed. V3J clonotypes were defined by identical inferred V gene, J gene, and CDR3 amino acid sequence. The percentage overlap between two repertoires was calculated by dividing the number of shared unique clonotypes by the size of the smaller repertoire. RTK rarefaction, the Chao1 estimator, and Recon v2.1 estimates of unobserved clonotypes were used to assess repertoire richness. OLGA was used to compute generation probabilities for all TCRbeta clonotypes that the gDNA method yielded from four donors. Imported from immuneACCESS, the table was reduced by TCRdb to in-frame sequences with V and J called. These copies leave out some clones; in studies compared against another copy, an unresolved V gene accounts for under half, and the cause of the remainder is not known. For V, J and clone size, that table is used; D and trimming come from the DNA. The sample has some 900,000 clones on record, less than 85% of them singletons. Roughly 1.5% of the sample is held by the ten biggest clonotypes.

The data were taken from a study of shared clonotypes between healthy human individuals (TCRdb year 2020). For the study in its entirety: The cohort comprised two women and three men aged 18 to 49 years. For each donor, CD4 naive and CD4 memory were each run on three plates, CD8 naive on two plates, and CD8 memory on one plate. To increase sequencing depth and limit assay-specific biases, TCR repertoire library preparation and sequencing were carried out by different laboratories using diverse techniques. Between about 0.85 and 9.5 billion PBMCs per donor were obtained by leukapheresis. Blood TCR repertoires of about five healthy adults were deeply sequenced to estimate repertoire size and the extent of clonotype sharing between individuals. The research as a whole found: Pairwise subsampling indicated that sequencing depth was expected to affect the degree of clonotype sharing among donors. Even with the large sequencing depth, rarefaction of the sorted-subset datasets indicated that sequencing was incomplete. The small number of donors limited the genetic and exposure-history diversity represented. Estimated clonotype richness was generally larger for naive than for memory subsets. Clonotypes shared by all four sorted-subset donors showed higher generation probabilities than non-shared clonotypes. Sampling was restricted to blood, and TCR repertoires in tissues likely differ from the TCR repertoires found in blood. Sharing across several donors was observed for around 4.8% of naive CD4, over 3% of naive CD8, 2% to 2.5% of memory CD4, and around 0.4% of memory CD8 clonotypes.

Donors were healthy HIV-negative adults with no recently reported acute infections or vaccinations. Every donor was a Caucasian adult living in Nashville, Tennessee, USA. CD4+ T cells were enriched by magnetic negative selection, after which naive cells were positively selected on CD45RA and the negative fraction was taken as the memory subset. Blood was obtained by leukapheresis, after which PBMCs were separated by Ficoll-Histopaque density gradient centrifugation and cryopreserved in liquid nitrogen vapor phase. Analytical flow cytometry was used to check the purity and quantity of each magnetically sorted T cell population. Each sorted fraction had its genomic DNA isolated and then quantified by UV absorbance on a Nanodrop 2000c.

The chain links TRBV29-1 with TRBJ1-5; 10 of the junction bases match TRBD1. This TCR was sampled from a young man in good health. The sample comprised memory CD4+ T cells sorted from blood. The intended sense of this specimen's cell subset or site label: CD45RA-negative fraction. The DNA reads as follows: TGCAGCGTCGGACAGGGGGGGCATCAGCCCCAGCATTTT. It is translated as CSVGQGGHQPQHF.